Each of the 29 T cell receptor beta chains below was sequenced from the same sample in a study of cytomegalovirus exposure and HLA in healthy donors. The PCR used 60 Vbeta and 13 Jbeta primers. Libraries were prepared by immunoSEQ multiplex PCR; TCRdb keeps only in-frame clonotypes and omits some of them. The table has around 100,000 clones, more than 75% seen once. The sample comprised PBMCs. Every receptor here comes from a young woman in good health and CMV-seropositive.

This rearrangement joins TRBV7-9 to TRBJ2-5; D gene unclear. V lost 1 base and J lost 0, with 6 bases in between. The CDR3 contains 14 residues. Germline CDR1 SEHNR, CDR2 FQNEAQ (reference sequence). In DNA, the CDR3 is TGTGCCAGCAGCTTAGACGAGTACCAAGAGACCCAGTACTTC. This translates into CASSLDEYQETQYF.

This rearrangement joins TRBV19 to TRBJ1-2, with 9 bases lining up with TRBD1. Germline lookup yields CDR1 LNHDA and CDR2 SQIVND (reference sequence). CDR3 length: 14 residues. The V gene end was trimmed by 7 bases and the J gene end by 4 bases; junction bases not matched to a gene: 7. The CDR3 DNA sequence: TGTGCCAGTACCCGGACAGGGGAAAGCTATGGCTACACCTTC. It specifies CASTRTGESYGYTF.

The V gene is TRBV7-8, the J gene TRBJ2-1; possible D gene TRBD2, 6 bases. This CDR3 contains 14 residues. V was trimmed by 4 bases and J by 6 bases, leaving 13 bases between them. Looked up from germline, CDR1 is SGHVS and CDR2 is FQNEAQ. CDR3 residues: CASSYGSFSNEQFF. The CDR3, as DNA: TGTGCCAGCAGCTACGGGAGTTTTAGCAATGAGCAGTTCTTC.

CDR3 region: CASSLGGQGAYEQYF. Written as DNA, the CDR3 is TGTGCCAGCAGTTTAGGGGGACAGGGGGCCTACGAGCAGTACTTC. This sequence joins TRBV27 and TRBJ2-7; the match to TRBD1 covers 11 bases. The germline gives CDR1 MNHEY, CDR2 SMNVEV (reference sequence). V gave up 2 bases and J gave up 2 bases; unmatched junction bases: 2. The CDR3 length is 15 residues.

The chain recombines TRBV14 with TRBJ2-6; D is perhaps TRBD1 (6 bases). Germline V CDR1 and CDR2: SGHDN, FVKESK. This CDR3 is 16 amino acids long. V was pared by 3 bases and J by 7 bases, with 16 bases between. The CDR3 coding sequence is TGTGCCAGCAGCCACCAGCGCGCAGGGGATGCCAACGTCCTGACTTTC. This translates into CASSHQRAGDANVLTF.

The rearrangement links TRBV13 to TRBJ1-1, with TRBD1 as a possible D gene (6 bases). CDR1 is PRHDT and CDR2 is FYEKMQ in the germline V gene (reference sequence). The CDR3 has 14 residues. Trimming took 5 bases from V and 4 from J, leaving 14 bases between them. For the CDR3, the DNA is TGTGCCAGCAGCACCGAGAGGGGGGGCACTGAAGCTTTCTTT. Translation: CASSTERGGTEAFF.

The rearrangement links TRBV4-3 to TRBJ1-4; 7 bases agree with TRBD1. The CDR3 sequence is 16 residues long. V lost 0 bases to trimming and J lost 5 bases; unmatched junction nucleotides: 6. Germline V gives CDR1 LGHNA, CDR2 YSLEER. The CDR3 DNA reads TGCGCCAGCAGCCAAGAGACAGGGTGGGAGAATGAAAAACTGTTTTTT. This encodes CASSQETGWENEKLFF.

The rearrangement uses TRBV27 and TRBJ1-2; possible D gene TRBD1, 5 bases. Trimming stripped 7 bases from V and 5 bases from J, with 8 bases between. Germline loops: CDR1 MNHEY, CDR2 SMNVEV (reference sequence). The CDR3 is made up of 11 amino acids. CDR3 protein: CASTGGYGYTF. The CDR3 nucleotides read TGTGCCAGCACTGGGGGGTATGGCTACACCTTC.

V is TRBV27 and J is TRBJ2-7; D is unresolved. Per germline, CDR1 MNHEY and CDR2 SMNVEV (reference sequence). V lost 6 bases to trimming and J lost 4 bases, with 13 bases between them. The CDR3 loop spans 13 amino acids. In DNA, the CDR3 is TGTGCCAGCAGGCGCCCTACGCGGTACGAGCAGTACTTC. Protein: CASRRPTRYEQYF.

V and J are TRBV5-1 and TRBJ2-5, with D unresolved. The end of the DNA fits TRBJ2-7 better, so the J call may be wrong. The CDR3 length is 15 residues. Germline V gene sequence: CDR1 SGHRS, CDR2 YFSETQ. CDR3 DNA: TGCGCCAGCAGCTTTCAGGTCCCGGAATTATACGAGCAGTACTTC. It codes for CASSFQVPELYEQYF.

This chain uses TRBV9 with TRBJ1-2; TRBD1 matches at 7 bases. V lost 4 bases to trimming and J lost 4 bases; unmatched junction nucleotides: 7. CDR1 and CDR2 from the germline V gene are SGDLS and YYNGEE. The CDR3 sequence is 14 residues long. CDR3 sequence: CASSPQGQSYGYTF. The CDR3, as DNA: TGTGCCAGCAGCCCGCAGGGACAGTCCTATGGCTACACCTTC.

The rearrangement joins TRBV29-1 to TRBJ1-1; D is unclear. Trimming removed 3 bases at V and 1 base at J, with 15 bases between. The CDR3 is 15 residues long. Germline loops: CDR1 SQVTM, CDR2 ANQGSEA. This CDR3 is CSVDPGRGGNTEAFF. Here the CDR3 DNA reads TGCAGCGTTGACCCTGGACGGGGAGGGAACACTGAAGCTTTCTTT.

In this sample, this clone turned up once. V gene TRBV10-1 combines with J gene TRBJ1-1, with 8 bases that match TRBD1. The CDR3 covers 15 residues. Per germline, CDR1 WNHNN and CDR2 SYGVQD (reference sequence). Germline trimming cut 6 bases from V and 0 bases from J; bases unmatched to any gene: 6. The CDR3 reads CASSASQGVNTEAFF. CDR3 DNA sequence: TGCGCCAGCAGCGCTTCACAGGGGGTGAACACTGAAGCTTTCTTT.

The chain has TRBV27 and TRBJ2-5; 10 bases match TRBD2. J was trimmed by 2 bases and V by 5 bases; bases with no gene match: 8. CDR1 and CDR2 from the germline V gene are MNHEY and SMNVEV (reference sequence). The CDR3 is 16 amino acids. The CDR3 DNA reads as TGTGCCAGCAGTCGCCTAGCGGGAGAAGGACAAGAGACCCAGTACTTC. Translation gives CASSRLAGEGQETQYF.

The genes are TRBV15 and TRBJ2-5, with D maybe TRBD2 (5 bases). Germline loops: CDR1 LNHNV, CDR2 YYDKDF (reference sequence). Trimming took 6 bases from V and 5 from J, leaving 13 bases between them. This CDR3 has 13 amino acids. CDR3 nucleotide sequence: TGTGCCACCAGGATGGAGGCTGGGGAGACCCAGTACTTC. This gives the protein CATRMEAGETQYF.

The V and J genes are TRBV7-2 and TRBJ2-3, with 10 bases that match TRBD1. The CDR3 loop spans 15 amino acids. Germline CDR1 reads SGHTA; CDR2 reads FQGNSA. V lost 3 bases to trimming and J lost 5 bases; unmatched junction nucleotides: 5. CDR3 loop: CASSLVRDRGDTQYF. In nucleotides, the CDR3 is TGTGCCAGCAGCTTGGTTCGGGACAGGGGAGATACGCAGTATTTT.

CDR3 sequence: CASERDSGNTIYF. CDR3 coding DNA: TGTGCCAGCGAGAGGGACTCTGGAAACACCATATATTTT. This chain uses TRBV2 with TRBJ1-3; D remains ambiguous. Trimming stripped 8 bases from V and 0 bases from J, with 8 bases between. The CDR3 runs to 13 residues. Germline V CDR1 and CDR2: SNHLY, FYNNEI.

About this clone itself: At the DNA level, this CDR3 is encoded by other sequences in the same sample as well. V and J are TRBV18 and TRBJ2-1; D may be TRBD1 (6 bases). Germline V gene data show CDR1 as KGHSH and CDR2 as LQKENI. The CDR3 is made up of 13 amino acids. Trimming shortened V by 0 bases and J by 6 bases, and 6 bases separated the two germline ends. CDR3 bases: TGTGCCAGCTCACCACCAGGGGGCAATGAGCAGTTCTTC. Translation gives CASSPPGGNEQFF.

V gene TRBV7-2 combines with J gene TRBJ2-1; 8 nucleotides line up with TRBD1. Germline V CDR1 and CDR2: SGHTA, FQGNSA. V trimming: 1 base; J trimming: 4 bases; junction bases outside the gene matches: 3. The CDR3 consists of 15 residues. CDR3 sequence: CASSLGTGNYNEQFF. The CDR3 DNA follows: TGTGCCAGCAGCTTAGGGACAGGGAATTACAATGAGCAGTTCTTC.

V is TRBV5-1 and J is TRBJ2-3; a possible D gene is TRBD2 (5 bases). Germline V gene sequence: CDR1 SGHRS, CDR2 YFSETQ. Trimming removed 1 base from V and 0 bases from J, with 9 bases in between. This CDR3 is built from 15 residues. The chain's CDR3 is CASSLPKRSTDTQYF. The CDR3 DNA reads as TGCGCCAGCAGCTTGCCCAAGCGGAGCACAGATACGCAGTATTTT.

V and J are TRBV5-1 and TRBJ1-1; no firm D call. This CDR3 region has 14 residues. V gave up 0 bases and J gave up 0 bases, with 6 bases separating them. From germline, CDR1 is SGHRS and CDR2 YFSETQ. The CDR3 nucleotides read TGCGCCAGCAGCTTGGAGCCTATGAACACTGAAGCTTTCTTT. The encoded protein is CASSLEPMNTEAFF.

J is TRBJ1-4 and V is TRBV15; a possible D gene is TRBD1 (6 bases). V was clipped by 7 bases and J by 5 bases, with 20 bases between them. The CDR3 covers 16 residues. Germline CDR1 is LNHNV and CDR2 is YYDKDF (reference sequence). CDR3 in DNA: TGTGCCACCACAACCCTCCCGGGGGGGCTAAATGAAAAACTGTTTTTT. This codes for CATTTLPGGLNEKLFF.

This rearrangement joins TRBV5-1 to TRBJ2-2; unclear D gene. This CDR3 comprises 16 residues. Trimming pared 1 base from V and 0 bases from J, leaving 10 bases between. Germline-derived CDR1 and CDR2 are SGHRS and YFSETQ. The CDR3 spells CASSLISATNTGELFF. The CDR3 nucleotides read TGCGCCAGCAGCTTGATCAGCGCCACGAACACCGGGGAGCTGTTTTTT.

This clone was seen a handful of times. This chain connects TRBV9 to TRBJ1-2; weak D call: TRBD1 (5 bases). The V end was cut by 5 bases, the J end by 6 bases, with 20 bases between. In germline, CDR1 is SGDLS, CDR2 YYNGEE. The CDR3 has 15 amino acids. The CDR3 sequence is CASRTDAGRRDGYTF. The CDR3 bases are TGTGCCAGCAGGACCGATGCGGGGCGAAGGGATGGCTACACCTTC.

As concerns this clone: The sample carries other DNA sequences with the same CDR3. The CDR3 bases are TGTGCCAGTAGTATTTCGACAGGGGGCAAAAATCAGCCCCAGCATTTT. Protein sequence: CASSISTGGKNQPQHF. The J gene is TRBJ1-5, the V gene TRBV19; 10 bases align to TRBD1. CDR1 and CDR2 (germline): LNHDA, SQIVND (reference sequence). This CDR3 has 16 amino acids. Trimming took 3 bases from V and 4 from J; bases not matched to a gene: 6.

This clone has only a few counts. The V and J genes are TRBV4-3 and TRBJ2-5; 16 nucleotides agree with TRBD2. The germline V gene has CDR1 LGHNA and CDR2 YSLEER. CDR3 length: 17 amino acids. J was trimmed by 4 bases and V by 4 bases; bases with no gene match: 6. The CDR3 bases are TGCGCCAGCAGCCTAGGGACTAGCGGGAGGGTGGGAGAGACCCAGTACTTC. Amino acid sequence: CASSLGTSGRVGETQYF.

The gene calls are TRBV5-1 and TRBJ2-2, with 9 positions matching TRBD2. The J segment lost 4 bases and the V segment lost 5 bases, leaving 6 bases of the junction unmatched. CDR1 is SGHRS, CDR2 YFSETQ, per germline. The CDR3 totals 15 residues. CDR3 residues: CASSGGGAATGELFF. The CDR3 DNA sequence: TGCGCCAGCAGTGGCGGGGGGGCCGCCACCGGGGAGCTGTTTTTT.

V usage is TRBV19 and J usage is TRBJ1-4; TRBD1 aligns across 9 bases. The CDR3 sequence is 17 residues long. In germline, CDR1 is LNHDA, CDR2 SQIVND (reference sequence). The ends lost 6 bases at V and 7 bases at J; junction bases unmatched: 15. CDR3 nucleotides: TGTGCCAGTAGGCGCGGGACAGGGATCCTTGGTACTGAAAAACTGTTTTTT. Its translation: CASRRGTGILGTEKLFF.

V usage is TRBV15 and J usage is TRBJ2-7; TRBD2 might be the D (5 bases). The CDR3 length is 15 residues. Deletions cut 2 bases from V and 1 base from J, with 12 bases between. Germline values: CDR1 LNHNV, CDR2 YYDKDF (reference sequence). CDR3 loop: CATSRPYEGSYEQYF. In DNA form, the CDR3 reads TGTGCCACCAGCAGACCCTACGAGGGTTCCTACGAGCAGTACTTC.